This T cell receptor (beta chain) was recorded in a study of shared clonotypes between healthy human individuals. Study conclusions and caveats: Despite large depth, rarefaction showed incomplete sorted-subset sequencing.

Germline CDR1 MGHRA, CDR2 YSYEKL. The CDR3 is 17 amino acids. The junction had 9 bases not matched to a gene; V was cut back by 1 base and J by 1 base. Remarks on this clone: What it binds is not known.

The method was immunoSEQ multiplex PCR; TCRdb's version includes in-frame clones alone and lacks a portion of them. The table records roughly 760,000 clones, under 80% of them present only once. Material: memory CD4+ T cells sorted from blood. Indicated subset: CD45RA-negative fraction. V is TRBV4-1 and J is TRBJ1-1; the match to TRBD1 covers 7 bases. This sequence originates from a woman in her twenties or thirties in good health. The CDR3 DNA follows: TGCGCCAGCAGCCAAGGGCGGGACAGAGCAGAGAACACTGAAGCTTTCTTT. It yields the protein CASSQGRDRAENTEAFF.